Reported below is one T cell receptor (beta chain). Its specificity is not known. This sample was included in a study of graft-versus-host responses after intestinal transplantation. The CDR3 runs to 15 residues. Between the trimmed V and J ends, which lost 6 bases and 5 bases, there was a span of 14 bases. From germline, CDR1 is SGHTA and CDR2 FQGNSA. The data were produced by immunoSEQ multiplex PCR, yet TCRdb's version contains in-frame clones alone and is incomplete. Of around 120,000 clones in the sample, 90% were seen once. The material was unstimulated CD4+ T cells sorted from spleen or lymph node cells, obtained before intestinal transplant. This TCR derives from a human donor who received an intestinal transplant. V usage is TRBV7-2 and J usage is TRBJ1-6; weak D call: TRBD1 (5 bases). CDR3 residues: CASSQGVGNNSPLHF. As DNA, the CDR3 is TGTGCCAGCAGTCAAGGGGTAGGGAATAATTCACCCCTCCACTTT.